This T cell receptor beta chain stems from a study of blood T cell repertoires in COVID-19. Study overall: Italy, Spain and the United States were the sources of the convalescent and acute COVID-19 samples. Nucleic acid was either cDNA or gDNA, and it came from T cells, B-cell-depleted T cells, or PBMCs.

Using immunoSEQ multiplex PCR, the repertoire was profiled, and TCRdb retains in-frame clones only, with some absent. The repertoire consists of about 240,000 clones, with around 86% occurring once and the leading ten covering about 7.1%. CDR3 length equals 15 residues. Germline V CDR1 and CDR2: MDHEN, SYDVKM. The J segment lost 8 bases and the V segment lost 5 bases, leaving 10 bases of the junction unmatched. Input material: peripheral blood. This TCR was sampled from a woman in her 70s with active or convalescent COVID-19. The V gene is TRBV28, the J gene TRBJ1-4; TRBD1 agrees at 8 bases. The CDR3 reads CASSLPQGAQEKLFF. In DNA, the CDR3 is TGTGCCAGCAGTCTCCCGCAGGGGGCGCAGGAAAAACTGTTTTTT.